This entry lists 26 T cell receptor beta chains sequenced from one sample in a study of OX40 agonist ivuxolimab in advanced cancers. The method behind the library was the immunoSEQ multiplex PCR assay. TCRdb retrieved this table from immuneACCESS and kept in-frame rearrangements only. Not all clones are present; in checked studies, unresolved V genes account for under half, and no reason is known for the remainder. This sample lists fewer than 60,000 clones; about nine tenths were detected once. Together, the top ten hold about 0.76% of the sample. The material was CD4+ or CD8+ T cells sorted from blood, obtained in a trial of the OX40 agonist ivuxolimab. The origin of the receptors is an adult with an advanced solid tumor such as melanoma, head and neck, liver or kidney cancer.

This clone was seen more than once but under ten times. The rearrangement joins TRBV5-1 to TRBJ1-1; TRBD1 is a possible D gene (5 bases). V lost 0 bases to trimming and J lost 6 bases, with 15 bases between them. This CDR3 spans 15 amino acids. Per germline, CDR1 SGHRS and CDR2 YFSETQ. The CDR3 is CASSLASSGLSEAFF. CDR3 in DNA: TGCGCCAGCAGCTTGGCCTCTTCAGGGCTGTCTGAAGCTTTCTTT.

A remark on this clone: The same CDR3 can be traced to other DNA sequences in this sample. J is TRBJ2-1 and V is TRBV30; D is ambiguous. Germline CDR1 and CDR2: GTSNPN and SVGIG (reference sequence). There are 11 residues in the CDR3. Between the trimmed V and J ends, which lost 0 bases and 4 bases, there was a span of 1 base. The CDR3 DNA reads as TGTGCCTGGAGTGTATACAATGAGCAGTTCTTC. Protein sequence: CAWSVYNEQFF. Based on the CDR3 plus reference TRBV30 and TRBJ2-1, the full variable domain is SQTIHQWPATLVQPVGSPLSLECTVEGTSNPNLYWYRQAAGRGLQLLFYSVGIGQISSEVPQNLSASRPQDRQFILSSKKLLLSDSGFYLCAWSVYNEQFFGPGTRLTVL.

The chain couples TRBV28 to TRBJ1-5; 8 nucleotides agree with TRBD1. The CDR3 has 16 amino acids. In germline, CDR1 is MDHEN, CDR2 SYDVKM. After removal of 5 bases from V and 4 bases from J, the junction contained 10 bases not matched to a gene. The CDR3, as DNA: TGTGCCAGCAGTAAAAAGACAGGGGTTGGGAATCAGCCCCAGCATTTT. This codes for CASSKKTGVGNQPQHF.

J is TRBJ1-5 and V is TRBV18; D is uncertain. The CDR3 is 16 amino acids. The germline gives CDR1 KGHSH, CDR2 LQKENI. V dropped 3 bases and J dropped 0 bases, with 12 bases sitting between them. CDR3 nucleotides: TGTGCCAGCTCACCCGTAACAGACTATAGCAATCAGCCCCAGCATTTT. Its protein is CASSPVTDYSNQPQHF.

The V call is TRBV27, the J call TRBJ2-2, with 9 bases aligning to TRBD1. CDR1 and CDR2 from the germline V gene are MNHEY and SMNVEV (reference sequence). This CDR3 has 16 amino acids. Losses at the gene ends were 10 bases for V and 4 bases for J; bases not matched to a gene: 13. The CDR3 bases are TGTGCCACCCGCATGGTGGGACAGGGTTCCACCGGGGAGCTGTTTTTT. This translates into CATRMVGQGSTGELFF.

This clone turned up a few times. CDR3 sequence reads: CASSIGGRYTGELFF. CDR3 DNA sequence: TGTGCCAGTAGTATAGGCGGGAGATATACCGGGGAGCTGTTTTTT. The rearrangement uses TRBV19 and TRBJ2-2; 7 bases are shared with TRBD2. This CDR3 has 15 residues. V dropped 1 base and J dropped 5; count of bases not matched to a gene: 4. Germline-derived CDR1 and CDR2 are LNHDA and SQIVND (reference sequence).

The chain recombines TRBV11-2 with TRBJ2-7, with 13 bases matching TRBD2. The CDR3 runs 18 residues. V shed 5 bases, J shed 3 bases, and the junction held 13 bases outside the gene matches. Germline values: CDR1 SGHAT, CDR2 FQNNGV. The CDR3 sequence: CASSPPPRLAGGHYEQYF. The CDR3 DNA reads TGTGCCAGCAGCCCGCCCCCCCGACTAGCGGGAGGCCACTACGAGCAGTACTTC.

Remarks on this clone: One end of the junction fails to match germline, which may point to a read error. Other DNA variants within this sample encode the same CDR3. This rearrangement joins TRBV2 to TRBJ1-5; no reliable D call. The CDR3 totals 13 residues. CDR1 is SNHLY and CDR2 is FYNNEI in the germline V gene. This CDR3 reads CASSADGKQPQHF. CDR3 nucleotide sequence: TGCGCCAGCAGTGCCGACGGGAAGCAGCCCCAGCATTTT.

J is TRBJ1-6 and V is TRBV5-6, with no clear D. Deletions cut 0 bases from V and 9 bases from J, with 13 bases between. This CDR3 has 15 residues. Germline CDR1 SGHDT, CDR2 YYEEEE. CDR3 nucleotide sequence: TGTGCCAGCAGCTTGGGGATCGCTAATGGTTCACCCCTCCACTTT. Translated: CASSLGIANGSPLHF.

The chain combines TRBV5-6 with TRBJ1-5; D possibly corresponds to TRBD1 (5 bases). Trimming left V 3 bases short and J 2 bases short, with 9 bases between. The CDR3 loop spans 14 amino acids. The germline CDR1 and CDR2 sequences are SGHDT and YYEEEE. CDR3 bases: TGTGCCAGCAGCTCACTGACAGGCAATCAGCCCCAGCATTTT. Its translation: CASSSLTGNQPQHF.

This clone came up once. The chain joins TRBV6-1 to TRBJ2-5; D gene unclear. V was trimmed by 6 bases and J by 4 bases, leaving 9 bases between them. This CDR3 contains 12 residues. In germline, CDR1 is MNHNS, CDR2 SASEGT. The CDR3: CASSSTGETQYF. The CDR3 DNA reads TGTGCCAGCAGCTCGACGGGAGAGACCCAGTACTTC.

This rearrangement joins TRBV13 to TRBJ1-1; D is ambiguous. There are 15 residues in the CDR3. With 5 bases removed from V and 1 base from J, the gap between germline ends came to 14 bases. Germline CDR1 PRHDT, CDR2 FYEKMQ (reference sequence). The CDR3 loop reads CASSPRQGANTEAFF. CDR3 bases: TGTGCCAGCAGCCCCCGTCAAGGAGCGAACACTGAAGCTTTCTTT.

The V gene is TRBV19, the J gene TRBJ2-1, with TRBD1 identical over 11 bases. CDR1 LNHDA and CDR2 SQIVND come from the germline V gene (reference sequence). The CDR3 totals 15 residues. V dropped 6 bases and J dropped 8; count of bases not matched to a gene: 9. The CDR3 region has the DNA TGTGCCAGTAGACTTCTGGGACAGGGGGTCGATGAGCAGTTCTTC. Its protein product is CASRLLGQGVDEQFF.

V gene TRBV7-2 combines with J gene TRBJ2-3; D is unresolved. Trimming left V 5 bases short and J 1 base short, with 13 bases between. The CDR3 runs 15 residues. Looked up from germline, CDR1 is SGHTA and CDR2 is FQGNSA. The CDR3 DNA follows: TGTGCCAGCAGCCCGCTCCCGCGGCGCACAGATACGCAGTATTTT. It encodes CASSPLPRRTDTQYF.

This clone showed up just once. This rearrangement joins TRBV27 to TRBJ2-3; 7 bases fit TRBD2. The CDR3 runs 16 residues. With V trimmed by 0 bases and J by 1 base, 4 bases remained unmatched. Germline V lookup: CDR1 MNHEY, CDR2 SMNVEV (reference sequence). This chain's CDR3 is CASSLSAGERTDTQYF. The CDR3 region has the DNA TGTGCCAGCAGTTTATCGGCGGGGGAGCGCACAGATACGCAGTATTTT.

The V call is TRBV7-2, the J call TRBJ1-5; D is uncertain. This CDR3 has 14 residues. CDR1 SGHTA and CDR2 FQGNSA come from the germline V gene. V was clipped by 1 base and J by 7 bases, with 11 bases between them. In DNA, the CDR3 is TGTGCCAGCAGCTTAGTCCCCGAAGACCAGCCCCAGCATTTT. This encodes CASSLVPEDQPQHF. Using reference TRBV7-2 and TRBJ1-5 for the parts outside the CDR3, the full variable domain is GAGVSQSPSNKVTEKGKDVELRCDPISGHTALYWYRQSLGQGLEFLIYFQGNSAPDKSGLPSDRFSAERTGGSVSTLTIQRTQQEDSAVYLCASSLVPEDQPQHFGDGTRLSIL.

The chain links TRBV5-4 to TRBJ2-6, with 7 bases fitting TRBD1. V lost 4 bases and J lost 1; bases outside the gene matches: 2. The CDR3 contains 15 residues. CDR1 is SGHNT and CDR2 is YYREEE in the germline V gene (reference sequence). DNA of the CDR3: TGTGCCAGCAGCACGACAGGGTCTGGGGCCAACGTCCTGACTTTC. Its translation: CASSTTGSGANVLTF.

This chain joins TRBV6-1 and TRBJ1-5, with TRBD1 matching 7 bases. The germline V gene encodes CDR1 MNHNS and CDR2 SASEGT. With 2 bases clipped from V and 6 bases from J, the junction kept 7 bases outside the gene matches. This CDR3 region has 15 residues. CDR3: CASSEWVQGFQPQHF. The CDR3 DNA reads as TGTGCCAGCAGTGAATGGGTACAGGGGTTTCAGCCCCAGCATTTT.

V is TRBV6-1 and J is TRBJ1-5; possibly TRBD1 for D (5 bases). Per germline, CDR1 MNHNS and CDR2 SASEGT. CDR3 length: 13 residues. The germline V and J ends were trimmed by 6 bases and 11 bases, with 17 bases remaining between them. CDR3 sequence: CASRGGAVWAQHF. The CDR3 nucleotides are TGTGCCAGCAGAGGAGGGGCCGTCTGGGCCCAGCATTTT.

V is TRBV10-3 and J is TRBJ2-2, with TRBD2 identical over 9 bases. The CDR3 extends over 17 amino acids. Germline-derived CDR1 and CDR2 are ENHRY and SYGVKD. V was pared by 3 bases and J by 5 bases, with 10 bases of the junction left unmatched. In DNA form, the CDR3 reads TGTGCCATCAGTGACCGACCTCTAGCGGGACAAACCGGGGAGCTGTTTTTT. Translating gives CAISDRPLAGQTGELFF.

The chain links TRBV7-9 to TRBJ2-2; 14 bases are a match to TRBD2. V was pared by 5 bases and J by 4 bases, with 9 bases of the junction left unmatched. Per germline, CDR1 SEHNR and CDR2 FQNEAQ (reference sequence). This CDR3 contains 18 residues. CDR3 loop: CASSLGLAGVWATGELFF. Written as DNA, the CDR3 is TGTGCCAGCAGCCTGGGACTAGCGGGAGTATGGGCCACCGGGGAGCTGTTTTTT.

The V gene is TRBV27, the J gene TRBJ2-5; D is possibly TRBD2 (6 bases). CDR1 MNHEY and CDR2 SMNVEV come from the germline V gene (reference sequence). This CDR3 spans 14 amino acids. V was pared by 6 bases and J by 2 bases, with 13 bases between. The CDR3 reads CASSPGLIQETQYF. CDR3 bases: TGTGCCAGCAGCCCGGGACTTATACAAGAGACCCAGTACTTC.

This rearrangement joins TRBV28 to TRBJ2-5, with D perhaps TRBD1 (5 bases). Trimming removed 6 bases from V and 0 bases from J, with 8 bases in between. CDR1 MDHEN and CDR2 SYDVKM come from the germline V gene. The CDR3 runs 13 residues. The CDR3 bases are TGTGCCAGCAGCCTGACAGACCAAGAGACCCAGTACTTC. It translates to CASSLTDQETQYF. Filled out from reference TRBV28 and TRBJ2-5, the complete variable domain reads DVKVTQSSRYLVKRTGEKVFLECVQDMDHENMFWYRQDPGLGLRLIYFSYDVKMKEKGDIPEGYSVSREKKERFSLILESASTNQTSMYLCASSLTDQETQYFGPGTRLLVL.

J is TRBJ2-1 and V is TRBV6-5; D unclear. Trimming cost V 6 bases and J 0 bases, with 6 bases left between them. In germline, CDR1 is MNHEY, CDR2 SVGAGI. There are 13 residues in the CDR3. The CDR3 coding sequence is TGTGCCAGCAGGCTGAGCTCCTACAATGAGCAGTTCTTC. Translation: CASRLSSYNEQFF.

The chain employs TRBV7-2 and TRBJ1-2; TRBD1 matches at 9 bases. The trim removed 1 base at V and 3 bases at J, leaving 6 bases unmatched. This CDR3 has 16 residues. Germline lookup yields CDR1 SGHTA and CDR2 FQGNSA. The CDR3: CASSLGGTGLHYGYTF. DNA for the CDR3: TGTGCCAGCAGCTTAGGGGGGACAGGGTTACACTATGGCTACACCTTC.

The chain links TRBV6-1 to TRBJ2-5; D remains unclear. V dropped 6 bases and J dropped 2 bases, with 13 bases sitting between them. The CDR3 runs 14 residues. CDR1 is MNHNS, CDR2 SASEGT, per germline. The chain's CDR3 is CASSPRSGQETQYF. The CDR3 DNA sequence: TGTGCCAGCAGCCCAAGAAGTGGGCAAGAGACCCAGTACTTC.